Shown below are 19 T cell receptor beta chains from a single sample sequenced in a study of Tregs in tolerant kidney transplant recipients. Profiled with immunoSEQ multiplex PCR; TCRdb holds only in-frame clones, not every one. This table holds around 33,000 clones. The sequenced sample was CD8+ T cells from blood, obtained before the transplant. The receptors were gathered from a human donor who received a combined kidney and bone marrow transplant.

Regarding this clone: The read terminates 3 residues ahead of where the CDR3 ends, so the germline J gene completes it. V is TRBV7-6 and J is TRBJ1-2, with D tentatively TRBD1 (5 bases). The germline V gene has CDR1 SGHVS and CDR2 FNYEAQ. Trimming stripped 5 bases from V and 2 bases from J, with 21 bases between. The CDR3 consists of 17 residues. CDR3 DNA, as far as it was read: TGTGCCAGCAGCCCCTACCTCGGGGGGGAAAAGAACTATGGC. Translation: CASSPYLGGEKNYG. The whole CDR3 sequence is CASSPYLGGEKNYGYTF.

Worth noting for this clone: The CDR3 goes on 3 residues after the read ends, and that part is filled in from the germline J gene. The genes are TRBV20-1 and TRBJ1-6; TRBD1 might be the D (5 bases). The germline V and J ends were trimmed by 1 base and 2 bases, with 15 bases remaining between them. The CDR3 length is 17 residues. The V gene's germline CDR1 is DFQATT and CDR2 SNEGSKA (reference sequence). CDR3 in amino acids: CSARVPGKGAYNSPLHF. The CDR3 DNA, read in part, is TGCAGTGCTAGAGTACCAGGGAAGGGAGCCTATAATTCACCC.

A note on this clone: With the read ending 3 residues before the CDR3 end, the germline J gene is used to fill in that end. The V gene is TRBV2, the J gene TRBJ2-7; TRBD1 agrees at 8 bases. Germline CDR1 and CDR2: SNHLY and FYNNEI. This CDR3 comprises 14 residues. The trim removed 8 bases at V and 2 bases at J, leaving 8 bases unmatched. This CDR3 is CASERSTGAYEQYF. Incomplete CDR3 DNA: TGTGCCAGCGAACGGTCGACAGGGGCCTACGAG.

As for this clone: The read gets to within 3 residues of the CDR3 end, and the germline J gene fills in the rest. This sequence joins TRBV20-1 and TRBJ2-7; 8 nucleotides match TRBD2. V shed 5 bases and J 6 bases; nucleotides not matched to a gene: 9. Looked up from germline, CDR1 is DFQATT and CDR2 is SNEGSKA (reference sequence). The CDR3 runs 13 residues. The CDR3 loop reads CSASGTSSSEQYF. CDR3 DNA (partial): TGCAGTGCTTCCGGGACTAGTTCGTCCGAG.

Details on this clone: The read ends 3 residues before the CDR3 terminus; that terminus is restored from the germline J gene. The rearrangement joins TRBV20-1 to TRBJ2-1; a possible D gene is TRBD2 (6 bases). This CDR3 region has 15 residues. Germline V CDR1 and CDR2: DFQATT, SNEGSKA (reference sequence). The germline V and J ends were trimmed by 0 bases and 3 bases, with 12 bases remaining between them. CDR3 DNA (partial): TGCAGTGCTAGAGATCCGGAGGGGATCTACAATGAG. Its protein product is CSARDPEGIYNE. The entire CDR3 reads CSARDPEGIYNEQFF.

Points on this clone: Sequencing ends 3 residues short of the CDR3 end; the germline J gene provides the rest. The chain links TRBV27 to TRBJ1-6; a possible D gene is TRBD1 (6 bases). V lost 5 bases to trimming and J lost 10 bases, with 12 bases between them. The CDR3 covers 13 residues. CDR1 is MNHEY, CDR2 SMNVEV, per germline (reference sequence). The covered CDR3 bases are TGTGCCAGCAGTCCACAGGGCGGCTCACCC. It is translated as CASSPQGGSP. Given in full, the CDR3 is CASSPQGGSPLHF.

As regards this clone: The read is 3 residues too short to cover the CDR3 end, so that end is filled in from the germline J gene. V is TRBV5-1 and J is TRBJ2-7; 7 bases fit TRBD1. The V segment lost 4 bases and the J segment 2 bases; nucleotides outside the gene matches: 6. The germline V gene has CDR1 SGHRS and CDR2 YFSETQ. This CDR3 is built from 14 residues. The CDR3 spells CASSMTGTAYEQYF. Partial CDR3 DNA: TGCGCCAGCAGCATGACAGGGACGGCCTACGAG.

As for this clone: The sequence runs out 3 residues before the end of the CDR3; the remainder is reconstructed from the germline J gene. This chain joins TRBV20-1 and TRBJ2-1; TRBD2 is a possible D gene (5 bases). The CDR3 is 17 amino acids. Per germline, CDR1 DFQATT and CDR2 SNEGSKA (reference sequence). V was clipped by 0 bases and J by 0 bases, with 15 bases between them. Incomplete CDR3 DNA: TGCAGTGCTAGAGATGATGCGGGCCTCAGCTCCTACAATGAG. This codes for CSARDDAGLSSYNE. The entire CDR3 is CSARDDAGLSSYNEQFF.

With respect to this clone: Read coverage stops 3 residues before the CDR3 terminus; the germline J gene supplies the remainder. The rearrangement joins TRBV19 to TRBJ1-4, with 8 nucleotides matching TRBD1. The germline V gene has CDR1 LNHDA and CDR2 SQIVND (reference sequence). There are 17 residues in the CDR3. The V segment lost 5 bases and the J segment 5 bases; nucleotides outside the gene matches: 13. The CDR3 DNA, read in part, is TGTGCCAGTAGTCCGCTCCCGGGACAGGTCAAAAATGAAAAA. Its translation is CASSPLPGQVKNEK. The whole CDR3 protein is CASSPLPGQVKNEKLFF.

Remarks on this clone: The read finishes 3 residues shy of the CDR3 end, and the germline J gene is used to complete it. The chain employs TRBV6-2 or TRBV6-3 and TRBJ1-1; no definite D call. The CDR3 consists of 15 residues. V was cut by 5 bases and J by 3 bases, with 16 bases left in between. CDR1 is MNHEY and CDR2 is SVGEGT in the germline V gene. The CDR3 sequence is CASSLFAVGYTEAFF. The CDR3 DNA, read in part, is TGTGCCAGCAGTCTTTTTGCGGTCGGGTACACTGAA.

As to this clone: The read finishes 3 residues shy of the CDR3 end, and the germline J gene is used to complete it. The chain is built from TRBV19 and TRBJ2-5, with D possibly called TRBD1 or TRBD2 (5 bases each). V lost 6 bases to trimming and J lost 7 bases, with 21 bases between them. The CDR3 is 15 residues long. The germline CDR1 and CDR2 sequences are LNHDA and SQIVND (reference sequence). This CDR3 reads CASREGQKGDATQYF. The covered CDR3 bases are TGTGCCAGTAGAGAGGGGCAGAAGGGAGACGCGACC. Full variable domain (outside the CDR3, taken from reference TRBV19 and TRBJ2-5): DGGITQSPKYLFRKEGQNVTLSCEQNLNHDAMYWYRQDPGQGLRLIYYSQIVNDFQKGDIAEGYSVSREKKESFPLTVTSAQKNPTAFYLCASREGQKGDATQYFGPGTRLLVL.

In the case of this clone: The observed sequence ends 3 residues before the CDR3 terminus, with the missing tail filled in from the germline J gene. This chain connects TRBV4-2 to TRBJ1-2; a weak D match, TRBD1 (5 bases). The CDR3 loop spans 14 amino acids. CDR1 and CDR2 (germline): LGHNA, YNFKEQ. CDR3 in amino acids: CASSQGFPTVSYTF. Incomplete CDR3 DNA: TGTGCCAGCAGCCAAGGGTTCCCGACAGTGAGC.

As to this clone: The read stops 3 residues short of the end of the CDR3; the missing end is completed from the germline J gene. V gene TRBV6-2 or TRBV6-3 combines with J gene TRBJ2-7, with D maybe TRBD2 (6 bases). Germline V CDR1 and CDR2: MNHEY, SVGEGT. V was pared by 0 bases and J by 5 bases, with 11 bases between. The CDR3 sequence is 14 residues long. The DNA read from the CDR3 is TGTGCCAGCAGTTACTCCGGGGGACGGGACGAG. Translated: CASSYSGGRDE. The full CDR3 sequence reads CASSYSGGRDEQYF.

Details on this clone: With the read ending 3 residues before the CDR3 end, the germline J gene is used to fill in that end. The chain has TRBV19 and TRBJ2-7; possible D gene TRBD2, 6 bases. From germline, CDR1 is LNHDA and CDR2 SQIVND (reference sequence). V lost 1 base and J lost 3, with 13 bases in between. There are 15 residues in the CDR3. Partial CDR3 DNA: TGTGCCAGTAGTATAGGGTCGGCGGGATTCTACGAG. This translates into CASSIGSAGFYE. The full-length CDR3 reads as CASSIGSAGFYEQYF.

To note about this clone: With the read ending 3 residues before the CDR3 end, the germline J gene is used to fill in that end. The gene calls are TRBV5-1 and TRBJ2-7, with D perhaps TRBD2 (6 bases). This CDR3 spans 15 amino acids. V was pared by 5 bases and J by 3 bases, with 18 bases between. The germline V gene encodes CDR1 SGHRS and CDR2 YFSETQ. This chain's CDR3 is CASSFYRDSLYEQYF. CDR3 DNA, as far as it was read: TGCGCCAGCAGTTTTTACCGGGACTCCCTCTACGAG. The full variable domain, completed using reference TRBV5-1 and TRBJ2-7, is KAGVTQTPRYLIKTRGQQVTLSCSPISGHRSVSWYQQTPGQGLQFLFEYFSETQRNKGNFPGRFSGRQFSNSRSEMNVSTLELGDSALYLCASSFYRDSLYEQYFGPGTRLTVT.

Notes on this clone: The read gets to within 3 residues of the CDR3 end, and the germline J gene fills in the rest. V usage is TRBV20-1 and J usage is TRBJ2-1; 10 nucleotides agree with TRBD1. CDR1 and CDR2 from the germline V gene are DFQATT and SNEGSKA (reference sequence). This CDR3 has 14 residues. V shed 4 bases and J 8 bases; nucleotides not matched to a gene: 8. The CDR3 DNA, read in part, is TGCAGTGCTACTGACAGGGGGCTTATCGATGAG. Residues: CSATDRGLIDE. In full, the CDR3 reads CSATDRGLIDEQFF.

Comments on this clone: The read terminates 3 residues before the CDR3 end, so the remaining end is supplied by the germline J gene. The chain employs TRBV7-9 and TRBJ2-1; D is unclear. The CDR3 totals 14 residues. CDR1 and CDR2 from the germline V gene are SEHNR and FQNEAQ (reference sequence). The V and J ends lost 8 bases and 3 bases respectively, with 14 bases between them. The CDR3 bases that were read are TGTGCCAGCGCCTCGGGTACCGGCTACAATGAG. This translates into CASASGTGYNE. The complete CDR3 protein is CASASGTGYNEQFF.

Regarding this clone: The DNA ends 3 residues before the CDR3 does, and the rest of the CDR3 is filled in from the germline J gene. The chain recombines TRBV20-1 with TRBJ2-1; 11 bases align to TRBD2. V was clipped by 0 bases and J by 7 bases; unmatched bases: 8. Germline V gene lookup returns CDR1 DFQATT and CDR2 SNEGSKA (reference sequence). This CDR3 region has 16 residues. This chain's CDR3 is CSARDLGSSGRNEQFF. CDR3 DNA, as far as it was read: TGCAGTGCTAGAGATCTGGGGTCTAGCGGGAGGAATGAG.

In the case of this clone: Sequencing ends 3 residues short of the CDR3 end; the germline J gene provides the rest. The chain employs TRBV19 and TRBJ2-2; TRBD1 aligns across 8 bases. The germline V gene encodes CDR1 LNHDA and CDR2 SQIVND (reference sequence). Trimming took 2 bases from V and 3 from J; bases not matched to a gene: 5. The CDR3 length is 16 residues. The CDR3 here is CASSILGQAYTGELFF. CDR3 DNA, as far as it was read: TGTGCCAGTAGTATATTGGGACAGGCATACACCGGGGAG.